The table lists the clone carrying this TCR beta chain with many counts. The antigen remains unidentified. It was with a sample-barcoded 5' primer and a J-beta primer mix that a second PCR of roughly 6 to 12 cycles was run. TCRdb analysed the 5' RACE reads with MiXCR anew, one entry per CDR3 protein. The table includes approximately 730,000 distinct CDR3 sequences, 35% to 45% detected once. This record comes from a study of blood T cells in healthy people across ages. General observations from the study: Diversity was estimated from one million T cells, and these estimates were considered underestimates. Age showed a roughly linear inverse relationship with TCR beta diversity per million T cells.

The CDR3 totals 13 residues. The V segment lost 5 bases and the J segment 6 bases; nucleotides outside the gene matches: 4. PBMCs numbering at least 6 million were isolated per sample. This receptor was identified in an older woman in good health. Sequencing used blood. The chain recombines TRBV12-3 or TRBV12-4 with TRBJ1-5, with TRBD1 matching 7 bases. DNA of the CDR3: TGTGCCAGCAGTGGGACAGCGGGTCAGCCCCAGCATTTT. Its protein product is CASSGTAGQPQHF.